What follows are 25 T cell receptor beta chains derived from one specimen sequenced in a study of shared clonotypes between healthy human individuals. The assay was immunoSEQ multiplex PCR, and TCRdb's table has in-frame clones only and misses some. The sample includes more than 400,000 clones, about 95% of them seen just once. The sequenced material came from naive CD4+ T cells sorted from blood. The subset is: CD45RA+ positively selected. The source of these receptors is a woman aged 25 to 45 in good health.

This clone was seen once. The rearrangement links TRBV2 to TRBJ2-2; TRBD2 aligns across 8 bases. The length of the CDR3 is 15 residues. Germline assignment: CDR1 SNHLY and CDR2 FYNNEI. Trimming cost V 6 bases and J 7 bases; bases outside gene matches: 10. CDR3 sequence: CASSAYSGTYGELFF. In nucleotides, the CDR3 is TGTGCCAGCAGCGCATATAGCGGGACTTACGGGGAGCTGTTTTTT.

The chain couples TRBV11-3 to TRBJ2-7, with TRBD2 matching over 8 bases. From germline, CDR1 is SGHNT and CDR2 YENEEA. V shed 2 bases, J shed 5 bases, and the junction held 8 bases outside the gene matches. The CDR3 spans 15 residues. The DNA of the CDR3 is TGTGCCAGCAGCTTACCCCGGACTAGCATCGACGAGCAGTACTTC. This codes for CASSLPRTSIDEQYF.

This rearrangement joins TRBV30 to TRBJ2-1; 7 bases are shared with TRBD2. Germline trimming cut 3 bases from V and 8 bases from J; bases unmatched to any gene: 10. Germline V gene data show CDR1 as GTSNPN and CDR2 as SVGIG (reference sequence). This CDR3 comprises 14 residues. CDR3 in amino acids: CAWSLSGIRYEQFF. DNA of the CDR3: TGTGCCTGGAGCTTAAGCGGGATTCGGTATGAGCAGTTCTTC.

This rearrangement joins TRBV4-2 to TRBJ2-1; the D gene is possibly TRBD2 (5 bases). V was clipped by 1 base and J by 9 bases, with 25 bases between them. This CDR3 has 18 amino acids. Germline V gene sequence: CDR1 LGHNA, CDR2 YNFKEQ. In DNA, the CDR3 is TGTGCCAGCAGCCAAGCGGCGGGTCCGGAGTCCACCAATGGTGAGCAGTTCTTC. This translates into CASSQAAGPESTNGEQFF.

A few counts support this clone. This chain joins TRBV2 and TRBJ2-7, with a tentative D call TRBD1 (5 bases). Trimming shortened V by 4 bases and J by 13 bases, and 20 bases separated the two germline ends. Germline CDR1 SNHLY, CDR2 FYNNEI. The CDR3 consists of 13 residues. The CDR3 nucleotides read TGTGCCAGCAGTGCCCAGGGTATGAGGCGAGGTTACTTC. The encoded protein is CASSAQGMRRGYF.

This chain's CDR3 is CASSLMENTEAFF. Here the CDR3 DNA reads TGTGCCAGCAGCTTAATGGAGAACACTGAAGCTTTCTTT. The chain recombines TRBV7-3 with TRBJ1-1; D is uncertain. Germline CDR1 reads SGHTA; CDR2 reads FQGTGA. The V gene lost 1 base and the J gene lost 1 base, with 4 bases spanning the gap. There are 13 residues in the CDR3.

In this sample, this clone turned up once. V gene TRBV7-2 combines with J gene TRBJ2-5; a possible D gene is TRBD1 (5 bases). The J call may be in error: the DNA end matches TRBJ2-7 better. CDR3 length: 14 residues. CDR1 is SGHTA, CDR2 FQGNSA, per germline. CDR3 amino acids: CASSLQGGTYEQYF. CDR3 coding DNA: TGTGCCAGCAGCTTACAGGGCGGAACCTACGAGCAGTACTTC.

For this clone: This specimen includes other DNA sequences encoding the same CDR3. The rearrangement joins TRBV9 to TRBJ1-1; perhaps TRBD1 as D (5 bases). Germline values: CDR1 SGDLS, CDR2 YYNGEE. The CDR3 is 14 amino acids. V gave up 1 base and J gave up 1 base, with 8 bases separating them. CDR3 nucleotide sequence: TGTGCCAGCAGCGTAACAGGAACGAACACTGAAGCTTTCTTT. It encodes CASSVTGTNTEAFF. The whole variable domain, remainder taken from reference TRBV9 and TRBJ1-1, is DSGVTQTPKHLITATGQRVTLRCSPRSGDLSVYWYQQSLDQGLQFLIQYYNGEERAKGNILERFSAQQFPDLHSELNLSSLELGDSALYFCASSVTGTNTEAFFGQGTRLTVV.

CDR3 DNA: TGTGCCAGCAGCTTAAACGCGGTAGTTGGGGTAGCGGAACGATACAATGAGCAGTTCTTC. Protein product: CASSLNAVVGVAERYNEQFF. The V call is TRBV7-6, the J call TRBJ2-1; TRBD2 is a possible D gene (6 bases). The CDR3 has 20 amino acids. Trimming took 2 bases from V and 4 from J, leaving 27 bases between them. The germline CDR1 and CDR2 sequences are SGHVS and FNYEAQ.

This clone was counted a single time. The chain couples TRBV15 to TRBJ2-7; possible D gene TRBD1, 7 bases. The ends were cut back, 2 bases at V and 6 bases at J, with 20 bases in the middle. CDR3 length: 16 residues. Germline V gene data show CDR1 as LNHNV and CDR2 as YYDKDF (reference sequence). CDR3 protein: CATSRSLGQAGGEQYF. In DNA form, the CDR3 reads TGTGCCACCAGCAGATCCCTCGGACAGGCCGGGGGCGAGCAGTACTTC.

This clone was detected once. CDR3: CASSILDRPETQYF. Here the CDR3 DNA reads TGTGCCAGCAGCATCCTCGACAGGCCCGAGACCCAGTACTTC. This chain uses TRBV7-8 with TRBJ2-5; D perhaps matches TRBD1 (6 bases). Germline CDR1 is SGHVS and CDR2 is FQNEAQ. V lost 5 bases and J 5 bases, leaving 15 bases between the germline ends. The CDR3 has 14 amino acids.

The chain carries TRBV10-3 and TRBJ2-5, with 10 bases lining up with TRBD2. The germline CDR1 and CDR2 sequences are ENHRY and SYGVKD. The CDR3 is made up of 16 amino acids. V lost 3 bases, J lost 3 bases, and 7 bases stayed unmatched. CDR3: CAISDGRLAGEETQYF. DNA of the CDR3: TGTGCCATCAGTGACGGTCGACTAGCGGGTGAAGAGACCCAGTACTTC.

This rearrangement joins TRBV6-5 to TRBJ2-7, with a weak D call TRBD1 (5 bases). This CDR3 region has 15 residues. V shed 0 bases and J shed 2 bases, with 11 bases lying between them. The germline V gene has CDR1 MNHEY and CDR2 SVGAGI. CDR3 protein: CASSYSSGAAYEQYF. The CDR3 coding sequence is TGTGCCAGCAGTTACTCGTCTGGGGCCGCCTACGAGCAGTACTTC.

The CDR3 loop is CASSVGADRQDGYTF. The CDR3 DNA reads as TGTGCCAGCAGCGTCGGCGCGGACAGGCAGGATGGCTACACCTTC. The rearrangement joins TRBV7-9 to TRBJ1-2; 7 nucleotides align to TRBD1. CDR1 is SEHNR, CDR2 FQNEAQ, per germline (reference sequence). The ends lost 5 bases at V and 6 bases at J; junction bases unmatched: 12. CDR3 length equals 15 residues.

The chain carries TRBV28 and TRBJ2-3; weak D call: TRBD1 (5 bases). Trimming left V 7 bases short and J 2 bases short, with 13 bases between. This CDR3 spans 14 amino acids. Per germline, CDR1 MDHEN and CDR2 SYDVKM. CDR3 bases: TGTGCCAGCAACGTCAGGGTTGTCACAGATACGCAGTATTTT. It translates to CASNVRVVTDTQYF.

Here the CDR3 reads CASSPPKRTSGNEQFF. The CDR3, as DNA: TGTGCCAGCTCACCCCCTAAGCGGACCTCAGGCAATGAGCAGTTCTTC. The V call is TRBV18, the J call TRBJ2-1, with a possible D match to TRBD2 (5 bases). With 3 bases removed from V and 6 bases from J, the gap between germline ends came to 18 bases. The CDR3 sequence is 16 residues long. The germline V gene has CDR1 KGHSH and CDR2 LQKENI. Complete variable domain (other parts from reference TRBV18 and TRBJ2-1): NAGVMQNPRHLVRRRGQEARLRCSPMKGHSHVYWYRQLPEEGLKFMVYLQKENIIDESGMPKERFSAEFPKEGPSILRIQQVVRGDSAAYFCASSPPKRTSGNEQFFGPGTRLTVL.

The sample holds one count of this clone. V gene TRBV19 combines with J gene TRBJ2-1; 7 bases align to TRBD2. Germline trimming cut 3 bases from V and 7 bases from J; bases unmatched to any gene: 6. Germline V gene data show CDR1 as LNHDA and CDR2 as SQIVND (reference sequence). The CDR3 runs 14 residues. The CDR3: CASSIPGLGNEQFF. DNA of the CDR3: TGTGCCAGTAGTATCCCCGGACTAGGGAATGAGCAGTTCTTC.

The chain uses TRBV2 and TRBJ1-1; the match to TRBD1 covers 7 bases. The CDR3 has 14 amino acids. CDR1 and CDR2 (germline): SNHLY, FYNNEI. Trimming at V came to 6 bases and at J to 1 base, leaving 5 bases not matched to a gene. In nucleotides, the CDR3 is TGTGCCAGCAGCCTTGGACAGGCGAACACTGAAGCTTTCTTT. It yields the protein CASSLGQANTEAFF.

This chain connects TRBV27 to TRBJ2-1; TRBD2 matches at 13 bases. V lost 7 bases and J lost 8; bases outside the gene matches: 2. The CDR3 length is 13 residues. Per the germline V gene, CDR1 is MNHEY and CDR2 is SMNVEV (reference sequence). CDR3 sequence: CASTGLAGDEQFF. In DNA, the CDR3 is TGTGCCAGCACAGGACTAGCGGGAGATGAGCAGTTCTTC.

The rearrangement joins TRBV9 to TRBJ1-1; no firm D call. V was shortened by 3 bases and J by 0 bases, with 15 bases between the two germline ends. CDR1 is SGDLS and CDR2 is YYNGEE in the germline V gene. The CDR3 is 16 amino acids. Here the CDR3 DNA reads TGTGCCAGCAGCGGCCCGGTCGGCGGACTGAACACTGAAGCTTTCTTT. Protein: CASSGPVGGLNTEAFF.

The J gene is TRBJ1-3, the V gene TRBV5-6, with 8 bases fitting TRBD1. J was trimmed by 0 bases and V by 3 bases; bases with no gene match: 5. This CDR3 has 16 residues. CDR1 SGHDT and CDR2 YYEEEE come from the germline V gene. CDR3: CASSWGDRFSGNTIYF. CDR3 DNA: TGTGCCAGCAGCTGGGGGGACAGGTTCTCTGGAAACACCATATATTTT. Using reference TRBV5-6 and TRBJ1-3 for the parts outside the CDR3, the full variable domain is DAGVTQSPTHLIKTRGQQVTLRCSPKSGHDTVSWYQQALGQGPQFIFQYYEEEERQRGNFPDRFSGHQFPNYSSELNVNALLLGDSALYLCASSWGDRFSGNTIYFGEGSWLTVV.

V is TRBV10-3 and J is TRBJ2-7; 7 bases match TRBD1. Germline V CDR1 and CDR2: ENHRY, SYGVKD. V lost 4 bases and J lost 3; bases outside the gene matches: 3. This CDR3 spans 13 amino acids. The CDR3 sequence: CAISGQGYYEQYF. CDR3 nucleotides: TGTGCCATCAGTGGACAGGGATACTACGAGCAGTACTTC.

The chain joins TRBV18 to TRBJ1-2, with D tentatively TRBD1 (6 bases). Germline-derived CDR1 and CDR2 are KGHSH and LQKENI. CDR3 length: 13 amino acids. The V gene lost 6 bases and the J gene lost 4 bases, with 12 bases spanning the gap. CDR3 in DNA: TGTGCCAGCTCTCCGGACAGTCTCTATGGCTACACCTTC. This encodes CASSPDSLYGYTF.

This clone was seen once. V and J are TRBV6-5 and TRBJ2-3; 10 bases fit TRBD2. J lost 2 bases, V lost 8 bases, and 7 bases had no gene match. Germline CDR1 and CDR2: MNHEY and SVGAGI. The CDR3 loop spans 15 amino acids. CDR3 nucleotide sequence: TGTGCCAGCGCACTAGCGGGAAGGCTCACAGATACGCAGTATTTT. Its translation: CASALAGRLTDTQYF.

V gene TRBV15 combines with J gene TRBJ1-5; D is undetermined. This CDR3 contains 12 residues. V was cut by 5 bases and J by 2 bases, with 4 bases left in between. Germline V gene data show CDR1 as LNHNV and CDR2 as YYDKDF (reference sequence). The CDR3 DNA is TGTGCCACCAGCGGGGGCAATCAGCCCCAGCATTTT. Translation gives CATSGGNQPQHF.